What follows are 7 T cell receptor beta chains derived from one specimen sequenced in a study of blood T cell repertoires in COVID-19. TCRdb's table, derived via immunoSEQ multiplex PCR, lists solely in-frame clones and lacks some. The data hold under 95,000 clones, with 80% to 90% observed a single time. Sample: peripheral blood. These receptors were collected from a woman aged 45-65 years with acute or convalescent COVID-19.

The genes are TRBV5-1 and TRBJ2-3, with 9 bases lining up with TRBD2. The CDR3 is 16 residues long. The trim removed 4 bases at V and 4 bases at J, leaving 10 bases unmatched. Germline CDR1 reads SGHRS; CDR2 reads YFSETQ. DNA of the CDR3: TGCGCCAGCAGCCGGACTAGCGACCCGGTAGCAGATACGCAGTATTTT. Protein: CASSRTSDPVADTQYF. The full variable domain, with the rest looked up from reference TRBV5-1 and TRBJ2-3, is KAGVTQTPRYLIKTRGQQVTLSCSPISGHRSVSWYQQTPGQGLQFLFEYFSETQRNKGNFPGRFSGRQFSNSRSEMNVSTLELGDSALYLCASSRTSDPVADTQYFGPGTRLTVL.

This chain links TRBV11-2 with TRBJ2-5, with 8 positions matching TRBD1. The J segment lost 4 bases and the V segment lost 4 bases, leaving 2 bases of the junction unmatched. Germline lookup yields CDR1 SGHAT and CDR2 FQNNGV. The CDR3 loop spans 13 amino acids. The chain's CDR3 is CASSSDRAETQYF. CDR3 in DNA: TGTGCCAGCAGCTCGGACAGGGCAGAGACCCAGTACTTC. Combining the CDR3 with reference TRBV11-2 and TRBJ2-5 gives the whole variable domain EAGVAQSPRYKIIEKRQSVAFWCNPISGHATLYWYQQILGQGPKLLIQFQNNGVVDDSQLPKDRFSAERLKGVDSTLKIQPAKLEDSAVYLCASSSDRAETQYFGPGTRLLVL.

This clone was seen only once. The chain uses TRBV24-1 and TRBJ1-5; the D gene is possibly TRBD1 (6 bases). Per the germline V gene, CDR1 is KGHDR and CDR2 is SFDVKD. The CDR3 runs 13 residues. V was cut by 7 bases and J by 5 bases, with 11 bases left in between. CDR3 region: CATSPDSYQPQHF. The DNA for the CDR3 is TGTGCCACCAGCCCGGACAGTTATCAGCCCCAGCATTTT.

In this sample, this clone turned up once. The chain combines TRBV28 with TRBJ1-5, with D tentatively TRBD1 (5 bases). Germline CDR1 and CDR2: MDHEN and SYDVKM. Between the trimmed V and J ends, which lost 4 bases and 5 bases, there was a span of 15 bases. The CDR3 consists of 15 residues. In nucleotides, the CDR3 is TGTGCCAGCAGTTCCCCGGAGGCGGGGGATCAGCCCCAGCATTTT. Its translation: CASSSPEAGDQPQHF. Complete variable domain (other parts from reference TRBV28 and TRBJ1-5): DVKVTQSSRYLVKRTGEKVFLECVQDMDHENMFWYRQDPGLGLRLIYFSYDVKMKEKGDIPEGYSVSREKKERFSLILESASTNQTSMYLCASSSPEAGDQPQHFGDGTRLSIL.

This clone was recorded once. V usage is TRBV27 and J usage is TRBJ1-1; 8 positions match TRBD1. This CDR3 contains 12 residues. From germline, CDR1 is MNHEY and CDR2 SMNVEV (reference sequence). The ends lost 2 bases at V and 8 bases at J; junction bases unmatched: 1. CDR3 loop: CASSLRTGEAFF. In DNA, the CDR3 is TGTGCCAGCAGTTTAAGGACAGGGGAAGCTTTCTTT.

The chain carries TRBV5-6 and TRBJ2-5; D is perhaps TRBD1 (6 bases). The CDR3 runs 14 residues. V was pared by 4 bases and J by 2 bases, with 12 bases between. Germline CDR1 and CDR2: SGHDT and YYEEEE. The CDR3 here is CASSLGTPQETQYF. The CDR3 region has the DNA TGTGCCAGCAGCCTTGGGACACCGCAAGAGACCCAGTACTTC. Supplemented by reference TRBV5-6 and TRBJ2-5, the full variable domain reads DAGVTQSPTHLIKTRGQQVTLRCSPKSGHDTVSWYQQALGQGPQFIFQYYEEEERQRGNFPDRFSGHQFPNYSSELNVNALLLGDSALYLCASSLGTPQETQYFGPGTRLLVL.

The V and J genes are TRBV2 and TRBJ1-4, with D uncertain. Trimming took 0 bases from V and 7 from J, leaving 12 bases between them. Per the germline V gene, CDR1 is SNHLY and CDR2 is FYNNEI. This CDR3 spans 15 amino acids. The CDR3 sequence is CASSEARRGTEKLFF. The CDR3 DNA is TGTGCCAGCAGTGAAGCGCGGCGAGGTACTGAAAAACTGTTTTTT. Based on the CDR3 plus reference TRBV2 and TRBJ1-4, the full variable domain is EPEVTQTPSHQVTQMGQEVILRCVPISNHLYFYWYRQILGQKVEFLVSFYNNEISEKSEIFDDQFSVERPDGSNFTLKIRSTKLEDSAMYFCASSEARRGTEKLFFGSGTQLSVL.